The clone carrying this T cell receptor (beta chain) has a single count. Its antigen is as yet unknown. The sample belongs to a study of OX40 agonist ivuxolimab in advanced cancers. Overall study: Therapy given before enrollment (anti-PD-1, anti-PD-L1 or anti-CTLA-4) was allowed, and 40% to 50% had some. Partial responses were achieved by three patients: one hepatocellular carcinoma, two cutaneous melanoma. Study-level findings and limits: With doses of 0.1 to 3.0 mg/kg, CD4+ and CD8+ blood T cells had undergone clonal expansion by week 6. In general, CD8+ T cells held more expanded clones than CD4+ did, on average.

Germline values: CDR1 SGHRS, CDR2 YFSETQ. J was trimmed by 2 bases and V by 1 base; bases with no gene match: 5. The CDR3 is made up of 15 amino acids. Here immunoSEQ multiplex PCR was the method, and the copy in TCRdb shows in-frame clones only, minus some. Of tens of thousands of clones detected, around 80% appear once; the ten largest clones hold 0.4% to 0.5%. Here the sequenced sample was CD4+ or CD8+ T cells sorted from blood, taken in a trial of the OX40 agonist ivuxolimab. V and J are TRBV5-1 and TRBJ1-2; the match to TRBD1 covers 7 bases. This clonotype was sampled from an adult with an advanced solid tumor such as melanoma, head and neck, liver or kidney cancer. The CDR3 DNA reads TGCGCCAGCAGCTTGATAGGGACAGCGAACTATGGCTACACCTTC. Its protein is CASSLIGTANYGYTF.